This section outlines one TCR beta chain sequence together with its context. The data originate from a study of blood T cell repertoires in COVID-19. Produced via immunoSEQ multiplex PCR; TCRdb's table is partial and in-frame only. The sample includes 70,000 or so clones, 87% of them seen just once. This CDR3 is 13 amino acids long. The germline V gene encodes CDR1 WNHNN and CDR2 SYGVQD (reference sequence). V was pared by 5 bases and J by 4 bases, with 4 bases of the junction left unmatched. The chain links TRBV10-1 to TRBJ1-2; 7 nucleotides match TRBD1. This TCR was sampled from a woman aged 45-65 years with acute or convalescent COVID-19. The material sequenced was peripheral blood. The chain's CDR3 is CASSPDRAYGYTF. For the CDR3, the DNA is TGCGCCAGCAGTCCCGACAGGGCCTATGGCTACACCTTC.